This T cell receptor (beta chain) comes out of a study of T cells in Graves' hyperthyroidism and ophthalmopathy. Study-level findings and limits: Patients with ophthalmopathy were separated from those with stable hyperthyroidism by a 13 V-J model.

Researchers took RNA transcripts and amplified the TCR beta CDR3 regions from them. A set of HTBI primers served as the primers for a first-round RT-PCR of the TCR CDR3. One entry per CDR3 protein results from TCRdb running MiXCR on the multiplex PCR reads. The table shows roughly 380,000 distinct CDR3 sequences, with over 15% occurring only once. The CDR3 consists of 16 residues. Trimming shortened V by 0 bases and J by 3 bases, and 14 bases separated the two germline ends. The germline CDR1 and CDR2 sequences are ENHRY and SYGVKD. This clonotype has ten or more counts. What it binds is not known. The clonotype originates from a woman aged 40 to 49 with Graves' ophthalmopathy. The chain carries TRBV10-3 and TRBJ1-2; no firm D call. Source material: blood. CDR3 nucleotides: TGTGCCATCAGTGAGTCTCGCCCGCCACCCGACTATGGCTACACCTTC. Translating gives CAISESRPPPDYGYTF.